One and the same sample provided the 9 T cell receptor beta chains below, sequenced in a study of shared clonotypes between healthy human individuals. Profiled with immunoSEQ multiplex PCR; TCRdb holds only in-frame clones, not every one. This sample has about 2,100,000 clones; about 92% occur once, and the top ten carry around 1.7%. Naive CD8 cells lacked CD45RO and underwent positive selection for CCR7, leaving out terminally differentiated effector memory CD45RA+ cells. Sequenced material: naive CD8+ T cells from PBMCs. Source of these receptors: a man aged 18 to 29 in good health. Some clones in this sample may be carry-over from other donors' samples.

The J gene is TRBJ1-2, the V gene TRBV19, with a weak D call TRBD1 (5 bases). V dropped 5 bases and J dropped 4 bases, with 11 bases sitting between them. Germline loops: CDR1 LNHDA, CDR2 SQIVND (reference sequence). The CDR3 consists of 13 residues. The CDR3 coding sequence is TGTGCCAGTAGTCCCGGGACCGCCTATGGCTACACCTTC. Translated, it gives CASSPGTAYGYTF. Filled out from reference TRBV19 and TRBJ1-2, the complete variable domain reads DGGITQSPKYLFRKEGQNVTLSCEQNLNHDAMYWYRQDPGQGLRLIYYSQIVNDFQKGDIAEGYSVSREKKESFPLTVTSAQKNPTAFYLCASSPGTAYGYTFGSGTRLTVV.

As for this clone: The sample has other DNA sequences that encode this CDR3 too. This chain links TRBV7-9 with TRBJ1-1; no clear D gene. The germline V gene encodes CDR1 SEHNR and CDR2 FQNEAQ (reference sequence). This CDR3 is 14 amino acids long. Trimming took off 4 bases at V and 1 base at J, with 10 bases between the two ends. CDR3 sequence reads: CASSSSTGNTEAFF. The DNA of the CDR3 is TGTGCCAGCAGCTCCAGCACGGGGAACACTGAAGCTTTCTTT.

The chain combines TRBV27 with TRBJ2-5, with 8 bases matching TRBD2. This CDR3 has 17 residues. Germline lookup yields CDR1 MNHEY and CDR2 SMNVEV (reference sequence). With V trimmed by 4 bases and J by 5 bases, 15 bases remained unmatched. The CDR3 region has the DNA TGTGCCAGCAGTTCCTACGATCTAAGCGGGAGTCGGGAGACCCAGTACTTC. Protein sequence: CASSSYDLSGSRETQYF.

The chain couples TRBV28 to TRBJ1-1; tentative D call: TRBD1 (6 bases). Looked up from germline, CDR1 is MDHEN and CDR2 is SYDVKM. This CDR3 spans 17 amino acids. V was clipped by 6 bases and J by 1 base, with 21 bases between them. Written as DNA, the CDR3 is TGTGCCAGCAGCGGATCTTACAGGGTTAGCAAGAACACTGAAGCTTTCTTT. Protein product: CASSGSYRVSKNTEAFF.

The chain employs TRBV29-1 and TRBJ1-1; TRBD1 matches 8 bases. Germline CDR1 and CDR2: SQVTM and ANQGSEA. The CDR3 totals 14 residues. V dropped 2 bases and J dropped 7; count of bases not matched to a gene: 9. In DNA, the CDR3 is TGCAGCGTTGAATCGGGGGACAGGACCTATGAAGCTTTCTTT. This encodes CSVESGDRTYEAFF.

The CDR3 loop is CASSLPDPGGYTF. Written as DNA, the CDR3 is TGCGCCAGCAGCTTGCCCGACCCGGGTGGCTACACCTTC. The chain combines TRBV5-1 with TRBJ1-2; D gene ambiguous. The germline gives CDR1 SGHRS, CDR2 YFSETQ. V was trimmed by 1 base and J by 7 bases, leaving 11 bases between them. CDR3 length: 13 residues. Full variable domain (rest looked up from reference TRBV5-1 and TRBJ1-2): KAGVTQTPRYLIKTRGQQVTLSCSPISGHRSVSWYQQTPGQGLQFLFEYFSETQRNKGNFPGRFSGRQFSNSRSEMNVSTLELGDSALYLCASSLPDPGGYTFGSGTRLTVV.

CDR3 in amino acids: CASTAGAGQPQHF. The CDR3 bases are TGTGCCAGCACGGCGGGGGCAGGGCAGCCCCAGCATTTT. The V and J genes are TRBV27 and TRBJ1-5; perhaps TRBD1 as D (6 bases). V gave up 7 bases and J gave up 7 bases, with 14 bases separating them. CDR1 is MNHEY, CDR2 SMNVEV, per germline (reference sequence). This CDR3 spans 13 amino acids.

The rearrangement uses TRBV5-6 and TRBJ2-5; maybe TRBD2 (5 bases). The germline V gene encodes CDR1 SGHDT and CDR2 YYEEEE. V gave up 5 bases and J gave up 3 bases, with 17 bases separating them. CDR3 size: 15 residues. CDR3 region: CASSIIYGEEETQYF. The CDR3 coding sequence is TGTGCCAGCAGTATCATATACGGGGAAGAAGAGACCCAGTACTTC. Using reference TRBV5-6 and TRBJ2-5 for the parts outside the CDR3, the full variable domain is DAGVTQSPTHLIKTRGQQVTLRCSPKSGHDTVSWYQQALGQGPQFIFQYYEEEERQRGNFPDRFSGHQFPNYSSELNVNALLLGDSALYLCASSIIYGEEETQYFGPGTRLLVL.

This chain links TRBV27 with TRBJ2-7; D tentatively reads TRBD1 or TRBD2 (5 bases each). The CDR3 loop spans 17 amino acids. Trimming stripped 0 bases from V and 4 bases from J, with 19 bases between. Germline CDR1 and CDR2: MNHEY and SMNVEV (reference sequence). CDR3 sequence (DNA): TGTGCCAGCAGTTTATCACCTACTGGGGGAAGAATTTACGAGCAGTACTTC. Amino acid sequence: CASSLSPTGGRIYEQYF.